The T cell receptor beta chain under discussion was sequenced for a study of T cells in Graves' hyperthyroidism and ophthalmopathy. Study-wide results and limits: Among thyroid clonotypes expanded above 0.001, most also appeared in blood.

This clonotype was seen a few times. Its specificity is unknown. V was shortened by 4 bases and J by 4 bases, with 16 bases between the two germline ends. Per germline, CDR1 DFQATT and CDR2 SNEGSKA (reference sequence). The CDR3 length is 14 residues. The investigators amplified TCR beta CDR3 regions from RNA transcripts. The HTBI primer set served for first-round RT-PCR of the TCR CDR3. Each CDR3 protein is one row after TCRdb ran MiXCR on the multiplex PCR reads. Of roughly 360,000 distinct CDR3 sequences listed, 13% are singletons. Sequenced: blood. This clonotype originated in a man aged 25-45 years with Graves' hyperthyroidism that later progressed to Graves' ophthalmopathy. This chain links TRBV20-1 with TRBJ2-5, with TRBD2 as a possible D gene (6 bases). The CDR3 DNA follows: TGCAGTGCTACCGGGGGTGGAAGTTTAGAGACCCAGTACTTC. Encoded protein: CSATGGGSLETQYF.